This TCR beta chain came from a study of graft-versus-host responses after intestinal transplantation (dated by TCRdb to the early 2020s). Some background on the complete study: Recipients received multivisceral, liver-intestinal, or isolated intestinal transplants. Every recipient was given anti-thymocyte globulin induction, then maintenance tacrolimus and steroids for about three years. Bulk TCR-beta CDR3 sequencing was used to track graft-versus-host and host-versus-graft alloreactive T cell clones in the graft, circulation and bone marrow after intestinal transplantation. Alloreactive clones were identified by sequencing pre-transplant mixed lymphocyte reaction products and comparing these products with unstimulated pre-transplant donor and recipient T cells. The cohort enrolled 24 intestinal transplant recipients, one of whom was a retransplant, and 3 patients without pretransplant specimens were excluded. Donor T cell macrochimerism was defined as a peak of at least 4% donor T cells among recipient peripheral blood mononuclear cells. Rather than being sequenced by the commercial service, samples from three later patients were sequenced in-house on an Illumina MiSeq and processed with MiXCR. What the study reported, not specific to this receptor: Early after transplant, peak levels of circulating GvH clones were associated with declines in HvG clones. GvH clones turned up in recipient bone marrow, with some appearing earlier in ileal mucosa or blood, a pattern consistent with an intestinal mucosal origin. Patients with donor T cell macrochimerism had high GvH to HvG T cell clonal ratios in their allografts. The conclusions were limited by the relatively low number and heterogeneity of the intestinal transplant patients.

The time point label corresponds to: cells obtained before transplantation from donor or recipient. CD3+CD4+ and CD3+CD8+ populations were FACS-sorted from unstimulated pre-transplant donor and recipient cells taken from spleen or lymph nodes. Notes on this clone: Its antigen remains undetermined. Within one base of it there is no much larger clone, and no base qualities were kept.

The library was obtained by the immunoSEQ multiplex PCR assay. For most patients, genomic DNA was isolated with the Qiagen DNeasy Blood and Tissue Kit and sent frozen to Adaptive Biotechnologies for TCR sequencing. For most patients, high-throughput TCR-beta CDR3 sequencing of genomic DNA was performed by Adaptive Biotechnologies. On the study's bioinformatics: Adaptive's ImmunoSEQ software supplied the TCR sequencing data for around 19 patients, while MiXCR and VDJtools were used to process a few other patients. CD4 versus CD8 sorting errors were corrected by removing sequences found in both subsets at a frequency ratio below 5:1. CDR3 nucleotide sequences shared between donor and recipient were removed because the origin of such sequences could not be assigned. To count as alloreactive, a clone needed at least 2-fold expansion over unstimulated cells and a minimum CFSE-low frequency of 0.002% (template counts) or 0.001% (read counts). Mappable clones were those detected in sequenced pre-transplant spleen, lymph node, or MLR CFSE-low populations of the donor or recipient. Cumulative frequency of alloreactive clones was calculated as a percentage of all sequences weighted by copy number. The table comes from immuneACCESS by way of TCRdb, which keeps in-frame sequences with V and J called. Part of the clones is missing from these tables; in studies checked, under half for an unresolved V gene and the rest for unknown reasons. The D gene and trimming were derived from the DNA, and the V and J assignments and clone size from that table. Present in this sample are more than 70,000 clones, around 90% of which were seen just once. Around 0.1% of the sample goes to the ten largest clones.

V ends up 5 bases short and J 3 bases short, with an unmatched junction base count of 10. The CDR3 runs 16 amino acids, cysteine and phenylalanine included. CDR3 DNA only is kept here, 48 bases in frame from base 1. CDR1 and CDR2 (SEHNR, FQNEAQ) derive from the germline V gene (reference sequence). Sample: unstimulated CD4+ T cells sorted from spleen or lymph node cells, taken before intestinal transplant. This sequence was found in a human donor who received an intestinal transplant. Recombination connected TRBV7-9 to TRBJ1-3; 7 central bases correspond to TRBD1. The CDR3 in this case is CASSPTRQGGGNTIYF. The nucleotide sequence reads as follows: TGTGCCAGCAGCCCCACCCGTCAGGGGGGTGGAAACACCATATATTTT.